The present TCR beta chain was sequenced within a study of spatial heterogeneity in lung cancer. The wider study: Compared with alpha-chain sequences, beta-chain sequences were consistently detected in greater numbers.

Study-level points and caveats: Blood carried ubiquitous expanded tumor TCRs more at resection than follow-up.

Every TCR cDNA molecule carried a tag that served as a unique molecular identifier. TCRdb ran MiXCR on the 5' RACE reads and lists one entry per CDR3 protein. The profile shows roughly 17,000 distinct CDR3 sequences, about 21% of them singletons. This clonotype has at least ten counts. What it binds is not known. Germline CDR1 reads MNHEY; CDR2 reads SMNVEV (reference sequence). Trimming at V came to 3 bases and at J to 4 bases, leaving 9 bases not matched to a gene. The CDR3 covers 18 residues. Time point defined: sample taken at primary tumor resection. Unsorted whole RNA from tumor, nontumor lung or frozen PBMC underwent sequencing. Samples were donated by 72 untreated early-stage non-small cell lung cancer patients.

The rearrangement links TRBV27 to TRBJ2-2; 12 bases are a match to TRBD2. The source material was PBMCs, sampled at surgery. This clonotype was obtained from a female donor with early-stage non-small cell lung cancer. As DNA, the CDR3 is TGTGCCAGCAGTTTTTTGCTAGCGGGAGGGAGTCCCACCGGGGAGCTGTTTTTT. Protein: CASSFLLAGGSPTGELFF.